This TCR beta chain originates from a study of human thymus T cells. General study findings and limits: Both thymic and peripheral blood repertoires showed apparently biased V and J usage.

Four of the eight donors gave roughly 0.45-1 mL blood during surgery. Genomic DNA was extracted from every available blood leukocyte. Regarding this clone: As yet, its antigen is unknown.

The CDR3 is made up of 12 amino acids. Trimming pared 4 bases from V and 5 bases from J, leaving 11 bases between. CDR1 and CDR2 from the germline V gene are GTSNPN and SVGIG (reference sequence). Produced via immunoSEQ multiplex PCR; TCRdb's table is partial and in-frame only. The sample lists tens of thousands of clones; over 85% were seen once. Specimen: blood. The TCR originated in a boy in the first two years of life with a congenital heart defect but otherwise immunologically healthy. V gene TRBV30 combines with J gene TRBJ1-2; D is undetermined. The CDR3 is CAWTTGQYGYTF. The DNA for the CDR3 is TGTGCCTGGACTACCGGCCAATATGGCTACACCTTC.